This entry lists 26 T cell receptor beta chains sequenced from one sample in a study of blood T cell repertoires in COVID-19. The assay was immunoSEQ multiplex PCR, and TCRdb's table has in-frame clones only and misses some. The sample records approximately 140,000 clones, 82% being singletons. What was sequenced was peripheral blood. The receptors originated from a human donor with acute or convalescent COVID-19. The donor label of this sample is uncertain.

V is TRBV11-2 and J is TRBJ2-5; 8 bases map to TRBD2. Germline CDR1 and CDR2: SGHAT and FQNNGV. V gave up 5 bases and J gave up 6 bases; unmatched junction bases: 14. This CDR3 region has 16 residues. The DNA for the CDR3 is TGTGCCAGCAGCCCAATTCGGGGGGGCCTAAGGAAGACCCAGTACTTC. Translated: CASSPIRGGLRKTQYF.

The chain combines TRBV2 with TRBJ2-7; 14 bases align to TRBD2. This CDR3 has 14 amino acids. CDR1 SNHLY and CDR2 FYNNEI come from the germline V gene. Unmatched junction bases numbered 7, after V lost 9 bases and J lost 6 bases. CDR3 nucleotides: TGTGCCAGGCAGACTAGCGGGGGGGCCGCCGAGCAGTACTTC. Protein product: CARQTSGGAAEQYF.

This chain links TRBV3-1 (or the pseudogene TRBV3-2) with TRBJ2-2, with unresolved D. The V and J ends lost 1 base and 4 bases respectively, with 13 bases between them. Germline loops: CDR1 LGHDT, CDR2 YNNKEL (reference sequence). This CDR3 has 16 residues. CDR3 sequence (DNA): TGTGCCAGCAGCCAAGCCCCAGCGCGAGGCACCGGGGAGCTGTTTTTT. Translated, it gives CASSQAPARGTGELFF.

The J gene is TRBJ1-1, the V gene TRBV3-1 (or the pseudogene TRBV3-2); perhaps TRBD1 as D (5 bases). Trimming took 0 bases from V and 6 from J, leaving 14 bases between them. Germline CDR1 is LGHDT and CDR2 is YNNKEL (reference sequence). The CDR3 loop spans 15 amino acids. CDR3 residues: CASSQEAPGGAEAFF. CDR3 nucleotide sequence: TGTGCCAGCAGCCAAGAAGCGCCGGGAGGGGCTGAAGCTTTCTTT.

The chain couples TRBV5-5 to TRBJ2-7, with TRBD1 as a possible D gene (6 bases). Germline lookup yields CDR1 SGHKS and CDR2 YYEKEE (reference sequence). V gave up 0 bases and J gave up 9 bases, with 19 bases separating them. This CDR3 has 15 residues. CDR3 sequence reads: CASSLAVRDTRLQYF. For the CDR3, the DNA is TGTGCCAGCAGCTTGGCCGTCCGGGACACCCGTCTGCAGTACTTC. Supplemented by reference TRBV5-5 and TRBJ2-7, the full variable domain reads DAGVTQSPTHLIKTRGQQVTLRCSPISGHKSVSWYQQVLGQGPQFIFQYYEKEERGRGNFPDRFSARQFPNYSSELNVNALLLGDSALYLCASSLAVRDTRLQYFGPGTRLTVT.

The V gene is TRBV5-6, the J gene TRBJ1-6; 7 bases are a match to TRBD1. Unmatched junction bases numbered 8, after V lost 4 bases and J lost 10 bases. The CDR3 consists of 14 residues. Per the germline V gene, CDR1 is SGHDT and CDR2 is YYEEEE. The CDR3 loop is CASSQRQGESPLHF. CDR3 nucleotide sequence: TGTGCCAGCAGCCAAAGACAGGGAGAATCACCCCTCCACTTT.

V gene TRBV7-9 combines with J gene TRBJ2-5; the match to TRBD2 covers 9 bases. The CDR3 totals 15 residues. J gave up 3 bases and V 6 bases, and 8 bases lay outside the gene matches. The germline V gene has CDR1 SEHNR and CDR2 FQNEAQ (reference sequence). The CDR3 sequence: CASRLVLAGEETQYF. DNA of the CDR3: TGTGCCAGCAGGCTAGTTTTAGCGGGGGAAGAGACCCAGTACTTC.

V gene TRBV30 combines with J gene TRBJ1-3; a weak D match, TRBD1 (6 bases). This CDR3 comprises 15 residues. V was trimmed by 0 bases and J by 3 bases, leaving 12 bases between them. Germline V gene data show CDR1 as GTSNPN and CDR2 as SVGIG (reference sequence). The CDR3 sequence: CAWSVPTGLGNTIYF. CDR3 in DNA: TGTGCCTGGAGTGTACCCACAGGGCTTGGAAACACCATATATTTT.

For the CDR3, the DNA is TGTGCCAGCAGTGAATTCCCATTGGGTGGGGGCGGATGGAAAGGCTACACCTTC. This encodes CASSEFPLGGGGWKGYTF. The V and J genes are TRBV6-1 and TRBJ1-2, with D perhaps matching TRBD1 (6 bases). Trimming shortened V by 2 bases and J by 8 bases, and 27 bases separated the two germline ends. The length of the CDR3 is 18 residues. Germline CDR1 reads MNHNS; CDR2 reads SASEGT.

CDR3 in amino acids: CASEQAGYEQYF. For the CDR3, the DNA is TGTGCCAGCGAACAAGCGGGCTACGAGCAGTACTTC. The chain joins TRBV7-9 to TRBJ2-7; weak D call: TRBD2 (6 bases). The length of the CDR3 is 12 residues. Germline V lookup: CDR1 SEHNR, CDR2 FQNEAQ (reference sequence). The ends were cut back, 8 bases at V and 3 bases at J, with 11 bases in the middle.

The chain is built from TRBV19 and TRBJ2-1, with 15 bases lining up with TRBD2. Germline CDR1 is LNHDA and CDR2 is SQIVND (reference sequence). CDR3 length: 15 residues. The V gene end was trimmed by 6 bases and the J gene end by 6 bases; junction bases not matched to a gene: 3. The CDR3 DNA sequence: TGTGCCAGTAGCGGACTAGCGGGGGGGATCAATGAGCAGTTCTTC. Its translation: CASSGLAGGINEQFF.

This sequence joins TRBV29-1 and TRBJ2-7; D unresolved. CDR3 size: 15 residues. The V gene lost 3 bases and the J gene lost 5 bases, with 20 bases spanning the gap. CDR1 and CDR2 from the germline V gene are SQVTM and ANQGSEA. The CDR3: CSVDSFGGGIDEQYF. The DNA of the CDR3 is TGCAGCGTTGACTCGTTCGGCGGCGGAATCGACGAGCAGTACTTC.

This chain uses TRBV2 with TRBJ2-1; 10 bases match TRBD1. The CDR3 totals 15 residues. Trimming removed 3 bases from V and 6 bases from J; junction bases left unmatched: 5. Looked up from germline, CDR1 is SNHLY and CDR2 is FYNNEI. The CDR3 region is CASSERQGAVNEQFF. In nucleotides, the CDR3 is TGTGCCAGCAGTGAGAGACAGGGGGCGGTCAATGAGCAGTTCTTC.

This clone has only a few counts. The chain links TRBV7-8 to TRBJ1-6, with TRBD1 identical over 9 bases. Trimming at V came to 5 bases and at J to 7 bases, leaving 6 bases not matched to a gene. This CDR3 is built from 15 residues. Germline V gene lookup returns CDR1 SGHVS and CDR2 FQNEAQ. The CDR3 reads CASSAWTGVNSPLHF. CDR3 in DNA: TGTGCCAGCAGCGCCTGGACAGGGGTAAATTCACCCCTCCACTTT.

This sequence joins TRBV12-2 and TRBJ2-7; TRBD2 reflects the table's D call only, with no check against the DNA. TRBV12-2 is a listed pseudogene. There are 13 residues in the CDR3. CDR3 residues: CAPPWRGVWEQYF. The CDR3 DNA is TGTGCACCCCCCTGGCGGGGGGTCTGGGAGCAGTACTTC.

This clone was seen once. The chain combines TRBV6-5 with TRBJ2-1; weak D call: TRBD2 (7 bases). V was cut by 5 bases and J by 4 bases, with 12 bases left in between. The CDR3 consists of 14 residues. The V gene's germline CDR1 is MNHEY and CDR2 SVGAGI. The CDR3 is CASSLAGAYNEQFF. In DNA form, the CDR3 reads TGTGCCAGCAGTCTTGCGGGGGCGTACAATGAGCAGTTCTTC.

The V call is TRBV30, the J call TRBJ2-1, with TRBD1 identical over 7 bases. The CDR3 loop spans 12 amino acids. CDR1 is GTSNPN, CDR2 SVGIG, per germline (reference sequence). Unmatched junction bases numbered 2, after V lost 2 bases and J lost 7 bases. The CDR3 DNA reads TGTGCCTGGAGTACCAGGGGGAATGAGCAGTTCTTC. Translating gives CAWSTRGNEQFF.

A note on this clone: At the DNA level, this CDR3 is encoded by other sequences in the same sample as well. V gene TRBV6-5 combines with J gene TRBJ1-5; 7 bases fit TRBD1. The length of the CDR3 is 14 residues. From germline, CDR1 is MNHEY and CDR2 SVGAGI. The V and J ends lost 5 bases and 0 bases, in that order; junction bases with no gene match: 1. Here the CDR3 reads CASSNRGSNQPQHF. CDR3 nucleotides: TGTGCCAGCAGTAACAGGGGTAGCAATCAGCCCCAGCATTTT.

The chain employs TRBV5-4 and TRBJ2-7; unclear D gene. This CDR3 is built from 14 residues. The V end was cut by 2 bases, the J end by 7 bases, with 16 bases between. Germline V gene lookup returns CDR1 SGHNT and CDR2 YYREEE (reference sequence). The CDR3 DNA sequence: TGTGCCAGCAGCTTCCGACACCTTCCCGGTGAGCAGTACTTC. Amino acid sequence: CASSFRHLPGEQYF.

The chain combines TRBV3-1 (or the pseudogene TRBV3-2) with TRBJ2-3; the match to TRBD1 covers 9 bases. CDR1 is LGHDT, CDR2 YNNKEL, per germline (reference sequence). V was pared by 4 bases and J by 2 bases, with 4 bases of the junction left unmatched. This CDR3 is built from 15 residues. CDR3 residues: CASSLGQGFTDTQYF. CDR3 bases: TGTGCCAGCAGCCTGGGACAGGGTTTCACAGATACGCAGTATTTT.

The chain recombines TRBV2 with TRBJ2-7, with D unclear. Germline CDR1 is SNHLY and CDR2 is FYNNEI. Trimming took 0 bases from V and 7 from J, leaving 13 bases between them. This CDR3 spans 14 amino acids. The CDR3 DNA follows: TGTGCCAGCAGTGAAGCCCCTGGGCAGTCGGAGCAGTACTTC. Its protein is CASSEAPGQSEQYF. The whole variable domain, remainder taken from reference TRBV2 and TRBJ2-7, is EPEVTQTPSHQVTQMGQEVILRCVPISNHLYFYWYRQILGQKVEFLVSFYNNEISEKSEIFDDQFSVERPDGSNFTLKIRSTKLEDSAMYFCASSEAPGQSEQYFGPGTRLTVT.

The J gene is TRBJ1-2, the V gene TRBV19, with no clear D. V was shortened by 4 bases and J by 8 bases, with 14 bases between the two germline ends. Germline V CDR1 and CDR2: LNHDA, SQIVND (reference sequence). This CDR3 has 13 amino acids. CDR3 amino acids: CASSTYLYGGYTF. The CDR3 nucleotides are TGTGCCAGTAGTACCTACCTATACGGGGGCTACACCTTC.

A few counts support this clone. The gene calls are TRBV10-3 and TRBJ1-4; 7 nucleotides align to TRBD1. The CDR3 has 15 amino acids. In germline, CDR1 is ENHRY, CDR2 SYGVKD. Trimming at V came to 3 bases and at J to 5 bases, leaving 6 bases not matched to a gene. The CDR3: CAISERQGGNEKLFF. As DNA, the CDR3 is TGTGCCATCAGTGAACGACAGGGAGGAAATGAAAAACTGTTTTTT.

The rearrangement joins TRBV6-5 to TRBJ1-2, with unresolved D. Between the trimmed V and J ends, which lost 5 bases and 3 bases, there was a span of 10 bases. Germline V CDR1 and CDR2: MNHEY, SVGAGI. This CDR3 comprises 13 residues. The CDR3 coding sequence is TGTGCCAGCAGTCCCGGGATACACTATGGCTACACCTTC. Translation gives CASSPGIHYGYTF.

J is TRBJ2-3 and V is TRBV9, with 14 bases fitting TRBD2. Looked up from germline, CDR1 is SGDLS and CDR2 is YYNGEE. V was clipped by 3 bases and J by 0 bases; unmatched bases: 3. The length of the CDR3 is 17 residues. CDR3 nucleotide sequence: TGTGCCAGCAGCGCGACTAGCGGGGGGGCAAGCACAGATACGCAGTATTTT. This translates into CASSATSGGASTDTQYF.

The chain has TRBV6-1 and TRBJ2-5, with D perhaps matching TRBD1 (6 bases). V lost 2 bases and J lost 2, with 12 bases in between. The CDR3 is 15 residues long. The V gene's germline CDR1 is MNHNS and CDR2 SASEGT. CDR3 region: CASSEMGQTQETQYF. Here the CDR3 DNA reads TGTGCCAGCAGTGAAATGGGACAAACACAAGAGACCCAGTACTTC.